This T cell receptor (beta chain) emerged from a study of OX40 agonist ivuxolimab in advanced cancers. Study observations and caveats: Clonal expansion in partial responders at 0.1-3.0 mg/kg ranked among the lowest.

Germline V gene lookup returns CDR1 MNHEY and CDR2 SMNVEV (reference sequence). V was trimmed by 7 bases and J by 4 bases, leaving 16 bases between them. The CDR3 length is 14 residues. Comments on this clone: What it binds is unknown.

The table came from immunoSEQ multiplex PCR; TCRdb's copy has only in-frame clones and leaves some out. The sample shows tens of thousands of clones, more than 65% of them seen only once. The source is an adult with an advanced solid tumor such as melanoma, head and neck, liver or kidney cancer. V gene TRBV27 combines with J gene TRBJ1-1; possible D gene TRBD1, 5 bases. This specimen consisted of CD4+ or CD8+ T cells sorted from blood, obtained in a trial of the OX40 agonist ivuxolimab. The CDR3: CASMAGGWSTEAFF. Here the CDR3 DNA reads TGTGCCAGCATGGCGGGGGGTTGGAGCACTGAAGCTTTCTTT.